This T cell receptor beta chain is from a study of identical twins. Germline-derived CDR1 and CDR2 are DFQATT and SNEGSKA (reference sequence). The V end was cut by 3 bases, the J end by 7 bases, with 7 bases between. The CDR3 is made up of 12 amino acids. The authors used template switching to add a universal primer site and gave cDNA unique molecular identifiers. TCRdb recomputed calls from the 5' RACE reads with MiXCR, one row per CDR3 protein. Of 1,800,000 or so distinct CDR3 sequences in the sample, around a third are singletons; the top ten hold approximately 0.29%. About this clonotype: Antigen specificity is unknown. A read error may be the cause here, since a much bigger clone is one base away.

Study-wide results and caveats: Abundant cord blood beta clonotypes carried fewer insertions; memory repertoires showed none.

The chain is built from TRBV20-1 and TRBJ1-6, with a tentative D call TRBD1 (5 bases). Input material: cord blood. This receptor was taken from a newborn girl in good health. CDR3 DNA sequence: TGCAGTGCTAGGGACAAAAATTCACCCCTCCACTTT. This encodes CSARDKNSPLHF.